This entry features one T cell receptor (beta chain) sequence. The antigen remains undetermined. These data come from a study of cytomegalovirus exposure and HLA in healthy donors. Regarding the study as a whole: Later genetic work tied a missense DCLRE1C variant to beta-chain V and J trimming.

PCR used 60 Vbeta primers and 13 Jbeta primers. Assay: immunoSEQ multiplex PCR; the TCRdb copy retains only in-frame clones and omits some. The sample records 150,000 to 180,000 clones, roughly 80% being singletons. Trimming shortened V by 1 base and J by 1 base, and 5 bases separated the two germline ends. The CDR3 is made up of 13 amino acids. The V gene's germline CDR1 is SGHVS and CDR2 FNYEAQ. The rearrangement joins TRBV7-6 to TRBJ2-7, with D possibly being TRBD2 (5 bases). This TCR was recovered from a man between 25 and 39 years old in good health and CMV-seropositive. The specimen sequenced was PBMCs. The CDR3 nucleotides read TGTGCCAGCAGCTTAGGGGAGTCCTACGAGCAGTACTTC. Protein: CASSLGESYEQYF. The whole variable domain, filled in from reference TRBV7-6 and TRBJ2-7, reads GAGVSQSPRYKVTKRGQDVALRCDPISGHVSLYWYRQALGQGPEFLTYFNYEAQQDKSGLPNDRFSAERPEGSISTLTIQRTEQRDSAMYRCASSLGESYEQYFGPGTRLTVT.